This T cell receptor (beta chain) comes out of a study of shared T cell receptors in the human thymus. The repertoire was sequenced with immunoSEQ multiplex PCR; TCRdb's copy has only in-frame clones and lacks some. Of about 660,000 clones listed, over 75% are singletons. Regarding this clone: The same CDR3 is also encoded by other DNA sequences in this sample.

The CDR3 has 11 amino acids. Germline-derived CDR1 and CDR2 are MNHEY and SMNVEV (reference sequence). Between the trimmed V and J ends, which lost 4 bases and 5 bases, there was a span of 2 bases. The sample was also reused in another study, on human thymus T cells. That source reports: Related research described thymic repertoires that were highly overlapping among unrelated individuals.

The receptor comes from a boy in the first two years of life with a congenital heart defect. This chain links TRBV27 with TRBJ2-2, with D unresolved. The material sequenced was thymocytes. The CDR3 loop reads CASSSTGELFF. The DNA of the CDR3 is TGTGCCAGCAGTTCAACCGGGGAGCTGTTTTTT.